What follows are 15 T cell receptor beta chains derived from one specimen sequenced in a study of breast tumors, draining lymph nodes, adjacent tissues. MiXCR, run by TCRdb on the multiplex PCR reads, gives a single entry per CDR3 protein. The sample has tens of thousands of distinct CDR3 sequences; approximately 61% are singletons. The sample was tumor-adjacent breast tissue. Every receptor here comes from a female donor with breast cancer. Some clones in this sample may be carry-over from other donors' samples.

This clonotype has a count of ten or more. In DNA form, the CDR3 reads TGTGCCAGCTCACCGATCCCGCCTACAGGAGGGGACAAGAGCACAGATACGCAGTATTTT. The encoded protein is CASSPIPPTGGDKSTDTQYF. The gene calls are TRBV18 and TRBJ2-3; D might be TRBD1 or TRBD2, each matching 6 bases. The CDR3 is made up of 20 amino acids. V was shortened by 3 bases and J by 0 bases, with 25 bases between the two germline ends. Germline V gene lookup returns CDR1 KGHSH and CDR2 LQKENI.

V and J are TRBV20-1 and TRBJ2-1; 7 bases are a match to TRBD2. From germline, CDR1 is DFQATT and CDR2 SNEGSKA (reference sequence). The junction had 8 bases not matched to a gene; V was cut back by 2 bases and J by 7 bases. The CDR3 extends over 14 amino acids. CDR3 bases: TGCAGTGCTAGAACCGGACTAGGGCGGAATGAGCAGTTCTTC. Protein: CSARTGLGRNEQFF.

This clonotype has just a few counts. The V gene is TRBV10-3, the J gene TRBJ1-5, with D possibly matching TRBD1 (6 bases). Germline V lookup: CDR1 ENHRY, CDR2 SYGVKD. V was shortened by 0 bases and J by 4 bases, with 13 bases between the two germline ends. CDR3 length: 16 residues. The CDR3 is CAISESEGVANQPQHF. DNA of the CDR3: TGTGCCATCAGTGAGTCGGAGGGGGTGGCAAATCAGCCCCAGCATTTT.

A note on this clonotype: Because the CDR3's place on the DNA is in doubt, the DNA is left out and the CDR3 is given as listed by TCRdb. The J gene is TRBJ2-3, the V gene TRBV4-1; TRBD2, the table's D call, lacks a check against the DNA. The CDR3 comprises 22 residues, both ends counted. Germline V gene sequence: CDR1 MGHRA, CDR2 YSYEKL. CDR3 residues: CDSSFYICSAGTSGVSTDTQYF.

This clonotype was seen more than once but under ten times. The CDR3, as DNA: TGTGCCAGCAGCTTTCGGGCCGGGACAGGGAACTATGGCTACACCTTC. Translating it yields CASSFRAGTGNYGYTF. The rearrangement joins TRBV13 to TRBJ1-2, with 9 bases aligning to TRBD1. Trimming cost V 3 bases and J 2 bases; bases outside gene matches: 7. The germline V gene encodes CDR1 PRHDT and CDR2 FYEKMQ (reference sequence). CDR3 length: 16 amino acids.

This chain uses TRBV24-1 with TRBJ1-2; D not resolved. This CDR3 has 14 amino acids. Looked up from germline, CDR1 is KGHDR and CDR2 is SFDVKD. Trimming left V 4 bases short and J 3 bases short, with 11 bases between. CDR3 DNA sequence: TGTGCCACCAGTGACCGGGCCTATGACTATGGCTACACCTTC. This encodes CATSDRAYDYGYTF.

The J gene is TRBJ1-3, the V gene TRBV5-1; 9 bases fit TRBD1. Germline V CDR1 and CDR2: SGHRS, YFSETQ. The V and J ends lost 3 bases and 3 bases, in that order; junction bases with no gene match: 7. This CDR3 has 16 residues. CDR3 nucleotides: TGCGCCAGCAGCTCCGGACAGGGGTCTTATGGAAACACCATATATTTT. Its translation: CASSSGQGSYGNTIYF.

The genes are TRBV15 and TRBJ1-2; 11 nucleotides align to TRBD1. Germline V gene data show CDR1 as LNHNV and CDR2 as YYDKDF (reference sequence). The V and J ends lost 3 bases and 4 bases, in that order; junction bases with no gene match: 4. The length of the CDR3 is 15 residues. CDR3 DNA: TGTGCCACCAGCAGCCGGACAGGGGGCTCCTATGGCTACACCTTC. This translates into CATSSRTGGSYGYTF.

The table lists this clonotype with many counts. This may stem from a read error, because a much larger clone lies one nucleotide away. This chain links TRBV6-5 with TRBJ2-3; 8 positions match TRBD1. Germline CDR1 MNHEY, CDR2 SVGAGI. The CDR3 runs 14 residues. After removal of 5 bases from V and 4 bases from J, the junction contained 5 bases not matched to a gene. CDR3 nucleotide sequence: TGTGCCAGCAGTCCAGGGGGCGCCGCAGATACGCAGTATTTT. Translation: CASSPGGAADTQYF.

The J gene is TRBJ2-1, the V gene TRBV29-1; 13 bases align to TRBD2. The germline V gene encodes CDR1 SQVTM and CDR2 ANQGSEA. V lost 5 bases, J lost 7 bases, and 5 bases stayed unmatched. This CDR3 is built from 14 residues. In DNA, the CDR3 is TGCAGCGTTAGCGGACTAGCGGGAGTAAATGAGCAGTTCTTC. Translated: CSVSGLAGVNEQFF.

This clonotype was counted many times. This sequence joins TRBV6-5 and TRBJ1-5, with D possibly matching TRBD1 (5 bases). Trimming took off 5 bases at V and 0 bases at J, with 23 bases between the two ends. Germline V gene sequence: CDR1 MNHEY, CDR2 SVGAGI. The CDR3 contains 19 residues. In DNA, the CDR3 is TGTGCCAGCAGTCAAACCGGGACGGGCAAAATGGATAGCAATCAGCCCCAGCATTTT. It yields the protein CASSQTGTGKMDSNQPQHF.

This clonotype was counted many times. The chain joins TRBV29-1 to TRBJ1-1; D is unclear. V was shortened by 7 bases and J by 1 base, with 13 bases between the two germline ends. The germline gives CDR1 SQVTM, CDR2 ANQGSEA. The CDR3 is made up of 13 amino acids. The CDR3 DNA follows: TGCAGCGCGGCCGGATTGGCGAACACTGAAGCTTTCTTT. It codes for CSAAGLANTEAFF.

This clonotype occurred many times. DNA of the CDR3: TGCAGTGCTACTGGGGGCCGGGAAAAACTGTTTTTT. Its translation: CSATGGREKLFF. The chain links TRBV20-1 to TRBJ1-4, with a possible D match to TRBD1 (6 bases). The CDR3 length is 12 residues. The germline gives CDR1 DFQATT, CDR2 SNEGSKA (reference sequence). V was shortened by 4 bases and J by 8 bases, with 11 bases between the two germline ends.

The V and J genes are TRBV13 and TRBJ2-1; 7 positions match TRBD1. The J segment lost 6 bases and the V segment lost 4 bases, leaving 12 bases of the junction unmatched. The germline V gene encodes CDR1 PRHDT and CDR2 FYEKMQ (reference sequence). The CDR3 loop spans 16 amino acids. The CDR3, as DNA: TGTGCCAGCAGCTGGTCCGACAGGGCTTACCCCAATGAGCAGTTCTTC. It codes for CASSWSDRAYPNEQFF.

The V call is TRBV7-6, the J call TRBJ1-6, with D tentatively TRBD1 (5 bases). Germline CDR1 is SGHVS and CDR2 is FNYEAQ. CDR3 length: 16 residues. Between the trimmed V and J ends, which lost 0 bases and 7 bases, there was a span of 13 bases. The CDR3: CASSLAPRQSNSPLHF. The CDR3 DNA reads as TGTGCCAGCAGCTTAGCCCCGAGACAGTCGAATTCACCCCTCCACTTT.